This T cell receptor (beta chain) was profiled in a study of patients and donors after allogeneic stem cell transplantation. Germline V gene lookup returns CDR1 SGHRS and CDR2 YFSETQ. The CDR3 covers 14 residues. Germline trimming cut 4 bases from V and 7 bases from J; bases unmatched to any gene: 8. MiXCR was run by TCRdb on the RT-PCR reads, yielding one entry per CDR3 protein. Of roughly 880,000 distinct CDR3 sequences listed, roughly 18% are singletons. This receptor was taken from a human donor who was either an allogeneic HSCT recipient or a stem cell or donor lymphocyte infusion donor (not recorded which). It is not recorded whose cells these are; they may come from a transplant donor. The chain joins TRBV5-1 to TRBJ2-7; 10 bases are a match to TRBD1. Sequences were obtained from blood, either unsorted or a sorted T cell fraction (not recorded which). The CDR3 DNA sequence: TGCGCCAGCAGCCAGGGACAGGGGATGGGTGAGCAGTACTTC. This sequence encodes CASSQGQGMGEQYF.